Described below is a single T cell receptor (beta chain) sequence and its context. Time point reported: baseline, week 1 (first vaccination visit). Noted treatment: pre-vaccination baseline after standard-of-care therapy. This record comes from a study of a mutant IDH1 vaccine in newly diagnosed glioma. V trimming: 6 bases; J trimming: 6 bases; junction bases outside the gene matches: 9. CDR3 length: 15 amino acids. Germline CDR1 reads MNHEY; CDR2 reads SMNVEV (reference sequence). Data came from immunoSEQ multiplex PCR; TCRdb stores just in-frame clones and leaves some out. The sample lists 70,000 to 100,000 clones, roughly 82% occurring once.

The sample here was PBMCs, taken from a glioma patient treated with radiotherapy, temozolomide or both. The TCR originated in a man aged 35 to 55 with glioma. Some clones in this sample may be carry-over from other donors' samples. V and J are TRBV27 and TRBJ1-5; 9 bases are shared with TRBD1. CDR3 nucleotide sequence: TGTGCCAGCAGATCTATCACAGGGGGCAGTCAGCCCCAGCATTTT. It specifies CASRSITGGSQPQHF.